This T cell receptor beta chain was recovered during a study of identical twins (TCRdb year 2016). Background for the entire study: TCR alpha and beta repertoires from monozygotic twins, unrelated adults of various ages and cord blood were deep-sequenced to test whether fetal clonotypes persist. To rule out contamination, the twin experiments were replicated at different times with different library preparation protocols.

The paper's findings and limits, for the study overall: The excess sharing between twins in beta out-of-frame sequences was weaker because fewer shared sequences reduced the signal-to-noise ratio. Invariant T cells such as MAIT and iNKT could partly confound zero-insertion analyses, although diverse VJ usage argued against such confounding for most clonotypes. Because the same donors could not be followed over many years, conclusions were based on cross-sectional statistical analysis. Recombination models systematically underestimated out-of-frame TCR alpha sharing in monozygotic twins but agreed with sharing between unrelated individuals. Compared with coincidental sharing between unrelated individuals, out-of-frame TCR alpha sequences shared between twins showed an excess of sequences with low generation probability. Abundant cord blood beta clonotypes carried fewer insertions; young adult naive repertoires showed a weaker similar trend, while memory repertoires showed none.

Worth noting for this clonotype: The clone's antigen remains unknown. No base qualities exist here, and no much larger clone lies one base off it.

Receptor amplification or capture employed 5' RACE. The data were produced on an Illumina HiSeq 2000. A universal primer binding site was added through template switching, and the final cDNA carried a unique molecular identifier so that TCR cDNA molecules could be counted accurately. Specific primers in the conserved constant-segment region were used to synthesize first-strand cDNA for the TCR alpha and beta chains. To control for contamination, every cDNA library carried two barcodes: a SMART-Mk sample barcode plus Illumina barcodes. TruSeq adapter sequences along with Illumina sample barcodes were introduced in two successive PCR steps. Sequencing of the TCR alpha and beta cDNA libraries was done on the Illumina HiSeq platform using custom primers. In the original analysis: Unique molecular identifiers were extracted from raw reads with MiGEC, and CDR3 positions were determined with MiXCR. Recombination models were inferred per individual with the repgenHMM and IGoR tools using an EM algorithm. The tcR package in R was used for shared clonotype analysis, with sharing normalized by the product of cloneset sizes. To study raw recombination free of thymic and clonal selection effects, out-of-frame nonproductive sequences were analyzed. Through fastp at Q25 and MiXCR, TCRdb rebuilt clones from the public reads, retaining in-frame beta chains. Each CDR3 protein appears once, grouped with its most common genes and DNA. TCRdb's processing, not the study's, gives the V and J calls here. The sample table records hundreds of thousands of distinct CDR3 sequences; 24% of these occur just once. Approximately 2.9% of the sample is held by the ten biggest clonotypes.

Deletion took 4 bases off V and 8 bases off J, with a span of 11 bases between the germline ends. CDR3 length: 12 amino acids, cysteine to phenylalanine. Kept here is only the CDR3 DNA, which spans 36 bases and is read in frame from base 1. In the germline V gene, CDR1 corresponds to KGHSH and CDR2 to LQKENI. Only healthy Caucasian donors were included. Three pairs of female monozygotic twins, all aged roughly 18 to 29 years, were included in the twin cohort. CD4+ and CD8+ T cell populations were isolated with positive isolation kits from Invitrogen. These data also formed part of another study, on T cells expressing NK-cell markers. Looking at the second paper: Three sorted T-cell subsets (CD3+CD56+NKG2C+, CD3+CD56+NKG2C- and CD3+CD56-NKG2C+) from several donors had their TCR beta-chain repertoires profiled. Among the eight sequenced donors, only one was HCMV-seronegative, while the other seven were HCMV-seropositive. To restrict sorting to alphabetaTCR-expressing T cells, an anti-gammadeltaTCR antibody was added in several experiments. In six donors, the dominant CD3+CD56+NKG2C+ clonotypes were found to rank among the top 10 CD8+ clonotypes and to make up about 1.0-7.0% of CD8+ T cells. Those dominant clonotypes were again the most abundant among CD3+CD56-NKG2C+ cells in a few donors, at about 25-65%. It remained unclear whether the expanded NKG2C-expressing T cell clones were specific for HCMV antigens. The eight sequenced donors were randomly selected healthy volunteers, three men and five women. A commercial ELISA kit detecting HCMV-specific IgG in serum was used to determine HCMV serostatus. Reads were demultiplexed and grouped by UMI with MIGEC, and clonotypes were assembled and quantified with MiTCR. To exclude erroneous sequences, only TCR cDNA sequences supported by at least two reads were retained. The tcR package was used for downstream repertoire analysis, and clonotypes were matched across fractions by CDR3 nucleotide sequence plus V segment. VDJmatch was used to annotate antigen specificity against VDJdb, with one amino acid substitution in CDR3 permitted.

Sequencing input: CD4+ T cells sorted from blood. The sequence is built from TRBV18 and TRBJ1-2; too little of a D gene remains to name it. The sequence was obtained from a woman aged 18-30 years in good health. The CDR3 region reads CASSRSSGGYTF. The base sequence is TGTGCCAGCTCACGATCTAGTGGGGGCTACACCTTC.